This T cell receptor (beta chain) was captured in a study of cytomegalovirus exposure and HLA in healthy donors. Researchers ran the PCR with 60 Vbeta and 13 Jbeta primers. The table came from immunoSEQ multiplex PCR; TCRdb's copy has only in-frame clones and leaves some out. Seen here are 170,000 or so clones, just under 80% observed once, and the top ten hold under 15%. Deletions cut 0 bases from V and 4 bases from J, with 9 bases between. Germline assignment: CDR1 LGHNT and CDR2 FRNRAP. This CDR3 has 15 residues. The receptor was isolated from a woman in her forties or fifties in good health and CMV-seropositive. The chain couples TRBV12-5 to TRBJ2-2, with D possibly matching TRBD2 (6 bases). The sample taken for sequencing was PBMCs. DNA of the CDR3: TGTGCTAGTGGTTTGGTACAAGCGGGCACCGGGGAGCTGTTTTTT. It codes for CASGLVQAGTGELFF.